This record covers a single T cell receptor (beta chain). This table comes from immunoSEQ multiplex PCR, and its TCRdb copy is limited to in-frame clones, with some not included. The table lists tens of thousands of clones, about 77% of them singletons. The CDR3 runs 16 residues. With V trimmed by 7 bases and J by 1 base, 10 bases remained unmatched. The germline CDR1 and CDR2 sequences are KGHSH and LQKENI. The record originates from a study of radiotherapy plus CTLA-4 blockade in lung cancer. Looking at the study overall: Disease control was seen in 30% to 35% of patients, objective responses in roughly 17%.

Lung cancer patients with chemo-refractory metastatic non-small-cell disease were given focal radiation plus CTLA-4 blockade with ipilimumab. The sequence was collected from a human donor with non-small cell lung cancer whose response to radiotherapy plus ipilimumab could not be evaluated. This chain connects TRBV18 to TRBJ2-1, with 7 bases fitting TRBD1. The sequences come from peripheral blood, collected from a patient treated with radiotherapy plus ipilimumab. The DNA of the CDR3 is TGTGCCAGCTTTCCGACAGGGAAGGGATCCTACAATGAGCAGTTCTTC. Translation gives CASFPTGKGSYNEQFF.